This TCR beta chain was recovered during a study of cytomegalovirus exposure and HLA in healthy donors (dated by TCRdb to about 2017). About the study as a whole: According to a later analysis, the 120 or so validation repertoires were produced on the same platform as the roughly 600 repertoires of the first cohort. The study aimed to test whether cataloging public T cell receptors could reveal signatures of past pathogen exposure. The study combined high-throughput TCR immunosequencing, statistical association of individual TCRs with disease status, and machine learning to predict cytomegalovirus infection status. A separate validation cohort of some 130 different subjects was used in addition to the roughly 700-subject first cohort. What the study reported, not specific to this receptor: In a later analysis, TCRs clustered in the first cohort were found to also tend to co-occur in the 120 or so validation repertoires, with over 90% of cluster scores above 0. Across donors, most TCR sequences were observed very rarely, whereas some public TCRs were present in many individuals. In both the original and validation cohorts, the classifier was reported to diagnose cytomegalovirus status with high specificity and sensitivity. In the study, 150 to 200 TCR beta chains were listed as associated with cytomegalovirus. According to the authors, the approach could potentially be generalized to other disease states and immunological phenotypes. Three of the identified cytomegalovirus-associated TCR beta chains were confirmed in vitro to be specific for cytomegalovirus antigens. The validation cohort had no HLA typing available for a later analysis, so co-occurrence within that cohort was assessed over all 130 or so repertoires.

Trimmed from V: 9 bases; trimmed from J: 9 bases; junction bases lacking a gene match: 9. Including the terminal cysteine and phenylalanine, the CDR3 comprises 14 residues. Only the CDR3 DNA is retained, 42 bases long and in frame from the first base. The germline V gene encodes CDR1 MNHEY and CDR2 SMNVEV (reference sequence). Separate from the approximately 670-subject first cohort, the validation cohort of 90 to 150 subjects was the group to which the donors belonged. This clone has a handful of counts. Its antigen specificity is not known. No much larger clone is present one base from it, and per-base qualities are unavailable. The library was prepared using the immunoSEQ multiplex PCR assay. The authors processed their data as follows. A statistical classification framework was built for diagnosing cytomegalovirus status from the catalog of TCR beta chain sequences. As stored in TCRdb, this immuneACCESS dataset retains in-frame rearrangements with V and J assigned. A fraction of the clones does not appear; measured against another copy, unresolved V genes explain less than half of the discrepancy, and the remainder lacks a known reason. The V and J calls and clone size come from that table; D and trimming were worked out from the DNA. In this sample the table shows 130,000 to 150,000 clones, 87% of which occur a single time. The ten top clones hold 4.5% to 5.5% of the sample.

The receptor was derived from a man aged 18 to 29 in good health and CMV-seropositive. This chain is built from TRBV27 and TRBJ2-1; 12 central bases correspond to TRBD2. Specimen: PBMCs. The CDR3 reads CASWASGRAGEQFF. DNA sequence: TGTGCCAGTTGGGCTAGCGGGAGGGCAGGTGAGCAGTTCTTC.